This T cell receptor beta chain was recorded in a study of low-dose radiotherapy and immunotherapy resistance in tumors (dated 2022 in TCRdb). With respect to the entire study: Patients in Cohort 1 were given 0.5 Gy per fraction every 2 weeks, and the prescribed total PTV dose was 6.5 Gy. Cohort 2 received 1 Gy per fraction every two weeks, with a total of 13 Gy over 26 weeks. Nivolumab and ipilimumab were both given intravenously, with nivolumab at a 240 mg flat dose every two weeks and ipilimumab at 1 mg/kg every six weeks. Cyclophosphamide 200 mg/m2 was administered intravenously every two weeks, one day before each radiation and immunotherapy administration. Aspirin 300 mg was taken orally once daily by patients for four cycles, starting on cycle 1 day 1. No randomization into treatment groups was done for the people taking part in the trial. Eight patients were included in the translational analysis: three from the first dose cohort and the first five from the second dose cohort.

Via the germline V gene (reference sequence), CDR1 is SEHNR and CDR2 FQNEAQ. The V and J ends are trimmed by 8 bases and 4 bases, leaving 13 bases between them. The cysteine opens and the phenylalanine closes a CDR3 of 13 amino acids. Of all the DNA, just the CDR3 is kept, 39 bases in frame from base 1. TCRdb names Illumina HiSeq 2500 as the instrument used. Superscript III and a set of TRAV- and TRBV-specific primers were used to synthesize first-strand cDNA, so that both TCRalpha and TCRbeta chains were covered. TCRs were amplified with Phusion for 20 to 25 PCR cycles, with a constant-region primer paired with the adapter attached to the V primers. Amplification of the isolated mRNA was done with the MessageAmp II aRNA Amplification Kit, which involved an approximately 16-hour in vitro transcription at 37 degrees C. The Dynabeads mRNA DIRECT Purification Kit was used to isolate mRNA for TCR sequencing. Indexed Illumina adapters were added in a second approximately 26-cycle Phusion PCR, and the resulting products were purified with AMPure XP beads. The original pipeline was this. Custom Perl scripts were used to pool TCR sequences that encoded the same protein, to remove out-of-frame sequences, and to calculate the abundance of each clonotype. The analysis excluded TCR sequences that were supported by just one read. Shannon entropy, Gini index, clonality, richness, and the frequency of TCRs shared between repertoires were included as repertoire metrics. TCRdb reprocessed the public reads (quality trimming at Q25 with fastp, clone calling with MiXCR) and kept in-frame beta chains. Each CDR3 protein gets just one entry, which takes the most common genes and DNA from the rows behind it. The V and J calls reflect TCRdb's pipeline rather than the authors' work. The sample includes roughly 60,000 distinct CDR3 sequences, with roughly 24% observed a single time. The ten largest clones add up to approximately 5.3% of the sample.

About this clonotype: The antigen it recognizes is unknown. The record has no base qualities; no much larger clone is one base away.

What the time point label conveys for this sample: before trial treatment. Donors were enrolled in RACIN, a single-arm phase I dose-escalation trial combining nivolumab, ipilimumab, aspirin, low-dose cyclophosphamide and low-dose radiotherapy. To be eligible, a patient needed to have an advanced solid tumor that was TIL-negative. Rearrangement joined TRBV7-9 to TRBJ2-3, with no D gene named confidently. The sample was PBMCs, taken before treatment. The origin of this receptor is a male donor with prostate cancer. The DNA reads TGTGCCAGCGATCCCTTCTATTCAGATACGCAGTATTTT. The encoded protein is CASDPFYSDTQYF.